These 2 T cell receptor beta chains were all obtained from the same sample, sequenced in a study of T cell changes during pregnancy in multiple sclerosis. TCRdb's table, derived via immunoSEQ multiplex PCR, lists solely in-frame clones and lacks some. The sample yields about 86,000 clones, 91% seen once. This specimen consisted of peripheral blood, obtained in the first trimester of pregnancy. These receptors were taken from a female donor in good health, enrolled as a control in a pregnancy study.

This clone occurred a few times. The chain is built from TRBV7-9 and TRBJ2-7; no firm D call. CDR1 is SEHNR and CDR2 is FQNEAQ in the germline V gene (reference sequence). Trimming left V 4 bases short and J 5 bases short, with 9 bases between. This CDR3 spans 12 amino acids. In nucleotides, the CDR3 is TGTGCCAGCAGCTCACTTTCGGACGAGCAGTACTTC. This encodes CASSSLSDEQYF. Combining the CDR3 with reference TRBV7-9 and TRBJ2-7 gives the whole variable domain DTGVSQNPRHKITKRGQNVTFRCDPISEHNRLYWYRQTLGQGPEFLTYFQNEAQLEKSRLLSDRFSAERPKGSFSTLEIQRTEQGDSAMYLCASSSLSDEQYFGPGTRLTVT.

Written as DNA, the CDR3 is TGTGCCAGCAGCGCCCGATCCAAAAGACAGGGTACGTTTGGAAACACCATATATTTT. Amino acid sequence: CASSARSKRQGTFGNTIYF. This chain uses TRBV9 with TRBJ1-3; 7 bases are shared with TRBD1. Germline V CDR1 and CDR2: SGDLS, YYNGEE. The CDR3 consists of 19 residues. The junction had 18 bases not matched to a gene; V was cut back by 3 bases and J by 3 bases.